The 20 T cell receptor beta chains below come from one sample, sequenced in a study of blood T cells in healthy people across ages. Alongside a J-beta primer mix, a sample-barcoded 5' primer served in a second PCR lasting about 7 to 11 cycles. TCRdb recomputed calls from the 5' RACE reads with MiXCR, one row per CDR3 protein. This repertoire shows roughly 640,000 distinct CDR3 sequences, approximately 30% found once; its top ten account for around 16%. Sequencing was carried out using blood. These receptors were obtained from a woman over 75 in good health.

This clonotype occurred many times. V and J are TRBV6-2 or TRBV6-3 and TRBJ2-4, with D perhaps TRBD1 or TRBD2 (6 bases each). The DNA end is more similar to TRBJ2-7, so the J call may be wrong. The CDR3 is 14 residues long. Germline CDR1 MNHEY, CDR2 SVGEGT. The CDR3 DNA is TGTGCCAGCAGTTACTCCGGGAGAGGGGGCGAGCAGTACTTC. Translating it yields CASSYSGRGGEQYF.

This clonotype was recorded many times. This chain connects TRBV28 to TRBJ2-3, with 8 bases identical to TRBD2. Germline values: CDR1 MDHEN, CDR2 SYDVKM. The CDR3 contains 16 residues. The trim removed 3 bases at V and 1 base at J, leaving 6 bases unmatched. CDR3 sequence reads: CASSLGTTSGTDTQYF. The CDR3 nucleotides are TGTGCCAGCAGTTTGGGTACGACTAGCGGCACAGATACGCAGTATTTT. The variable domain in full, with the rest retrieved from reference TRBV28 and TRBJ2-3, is DVKVTQSSRYLVKRTGEKVFLECVQDMDHENMFWYRQDPGLGLRLIYFSYDVKMKEKGDIPEGYSVSREKKERFSLILESASTNQTSMYLCASSLGTTSGTDTQYFGPGTRLTVL.

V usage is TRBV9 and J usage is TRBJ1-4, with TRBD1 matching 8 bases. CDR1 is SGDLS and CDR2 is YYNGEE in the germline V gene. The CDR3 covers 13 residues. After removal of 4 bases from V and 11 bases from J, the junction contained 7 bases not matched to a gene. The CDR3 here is CASSRDRRGKLFF. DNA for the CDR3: TGTGCCAGCAGCCGGGACAGGAGGGGGAAACTGTTTTTT.

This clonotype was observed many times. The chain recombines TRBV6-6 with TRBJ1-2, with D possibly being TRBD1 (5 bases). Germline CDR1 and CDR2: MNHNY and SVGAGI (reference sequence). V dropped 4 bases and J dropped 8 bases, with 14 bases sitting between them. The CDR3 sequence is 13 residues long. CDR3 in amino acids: CASSWGGTDGYTF. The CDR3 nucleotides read TGTGCCAGCAGTTGGGGGGGGACGGACGGCTACACCTTC.

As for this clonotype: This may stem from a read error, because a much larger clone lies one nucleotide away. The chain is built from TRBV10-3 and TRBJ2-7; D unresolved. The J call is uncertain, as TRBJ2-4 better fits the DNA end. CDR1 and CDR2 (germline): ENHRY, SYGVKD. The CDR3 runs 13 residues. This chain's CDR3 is CAIRVSEQNIQYF. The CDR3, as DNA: TGTGCCATCAGGGTTTCAGAGCAAAACATTCAGTACTTC.

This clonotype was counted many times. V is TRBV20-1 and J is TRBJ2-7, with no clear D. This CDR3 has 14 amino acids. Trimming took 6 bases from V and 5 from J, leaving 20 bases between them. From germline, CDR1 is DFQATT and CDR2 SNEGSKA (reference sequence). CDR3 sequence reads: CSATRSQVAHEQYF. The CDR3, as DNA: TGCAGTGCCACCCGGTCCCAGGTCGCCCACGAGCAGTACTTC.

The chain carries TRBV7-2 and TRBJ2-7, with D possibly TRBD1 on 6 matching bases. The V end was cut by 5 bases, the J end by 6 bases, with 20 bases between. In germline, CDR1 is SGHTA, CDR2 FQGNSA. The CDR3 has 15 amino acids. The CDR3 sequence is CASSAGTLGIREQYF. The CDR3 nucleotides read TGTGCCAGCAGCGCCGGGACACTGGGGATACGCGAGCAGTACTTC.

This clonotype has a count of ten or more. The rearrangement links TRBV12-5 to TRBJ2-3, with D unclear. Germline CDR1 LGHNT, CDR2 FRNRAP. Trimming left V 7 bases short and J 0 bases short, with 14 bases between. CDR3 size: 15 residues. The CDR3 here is CASAVGTSSTDTQYF. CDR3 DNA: TGTGCTAGTGCGGTAGGCACATCTAGCACAGATACGCAGTATTTT.

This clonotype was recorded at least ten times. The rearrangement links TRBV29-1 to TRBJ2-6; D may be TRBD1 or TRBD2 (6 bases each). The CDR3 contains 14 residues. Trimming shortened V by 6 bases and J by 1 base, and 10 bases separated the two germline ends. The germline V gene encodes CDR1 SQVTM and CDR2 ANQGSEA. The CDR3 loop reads CSVKGGSGANVLTF. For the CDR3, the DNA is TGCAGCGTGAAGGGGGGATCTGGGGCCAACGTCCTGACTTTC.

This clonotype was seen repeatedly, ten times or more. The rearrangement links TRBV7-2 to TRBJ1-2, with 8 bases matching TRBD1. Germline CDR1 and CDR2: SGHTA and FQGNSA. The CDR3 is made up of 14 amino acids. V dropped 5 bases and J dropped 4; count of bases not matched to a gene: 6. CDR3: CASSRAGTGYGYTF. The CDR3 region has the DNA TGTGCCAGCAGCCGAGCCGGGACAGGCTATGGCTACACCTTC.

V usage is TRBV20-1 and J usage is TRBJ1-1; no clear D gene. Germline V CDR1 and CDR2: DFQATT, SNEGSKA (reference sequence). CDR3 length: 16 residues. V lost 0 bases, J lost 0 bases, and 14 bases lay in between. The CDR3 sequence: CSARDDPVGMNTEAFF. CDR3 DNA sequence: TGCAGTGCTAGAGATGATCCGGTTGGGATGAACACTGAAGCTTTCTTT.

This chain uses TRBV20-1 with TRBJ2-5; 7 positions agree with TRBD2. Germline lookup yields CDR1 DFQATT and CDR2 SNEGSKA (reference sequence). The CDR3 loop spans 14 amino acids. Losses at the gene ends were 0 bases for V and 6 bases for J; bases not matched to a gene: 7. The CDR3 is CSARDLLAAKTQYF. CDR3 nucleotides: TGCAGTGCTAGAGATCTCCTAGCGGCCAAGACCCAGTACTTC.

The chain's CDR3 is CASGFRIGMLNTEAFF. The CDR3 DNA reads as TGTGCCAGCGGATTCCGGATTGGGATGCTGAACACTGAAGCTTTCTTT. This rearrangement joins TRBV28 to TRBJ1-1; D gene unclear. This CDR3 comprises 16 residues. The ends were cut back, 8 bases at V and 0 bases at J, with 19 bases in the middle. Germline V CDR1 and CDR2: MDHEN, SYDVKM.

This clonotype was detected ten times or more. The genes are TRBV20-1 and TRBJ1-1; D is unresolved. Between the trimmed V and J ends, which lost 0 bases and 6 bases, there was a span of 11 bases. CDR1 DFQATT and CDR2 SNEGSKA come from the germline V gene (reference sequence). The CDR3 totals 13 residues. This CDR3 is CSARDSAFAEAFF. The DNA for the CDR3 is TGCAGTGCTAGAGATAGTGCATTCGCTGAAGCTTTCTTT.

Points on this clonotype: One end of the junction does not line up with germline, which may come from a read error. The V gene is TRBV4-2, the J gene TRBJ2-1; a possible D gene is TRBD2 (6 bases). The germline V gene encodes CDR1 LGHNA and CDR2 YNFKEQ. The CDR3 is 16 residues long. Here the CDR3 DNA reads TGTGCCAGTGCCCAAGATCAGGAGGGTACCTACAATGAGCAGTTCTTT. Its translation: CASAQDQEGTYNEQFF.

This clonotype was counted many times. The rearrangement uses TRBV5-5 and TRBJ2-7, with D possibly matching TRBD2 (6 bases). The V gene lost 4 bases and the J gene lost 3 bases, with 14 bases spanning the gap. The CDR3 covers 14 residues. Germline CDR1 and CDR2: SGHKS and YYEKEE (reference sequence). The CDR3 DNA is TGTGCCAGCAGCCCCGTGGCGGGGAACTACGAGCAGTACTTC. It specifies CASSPVAGNYEQYF.

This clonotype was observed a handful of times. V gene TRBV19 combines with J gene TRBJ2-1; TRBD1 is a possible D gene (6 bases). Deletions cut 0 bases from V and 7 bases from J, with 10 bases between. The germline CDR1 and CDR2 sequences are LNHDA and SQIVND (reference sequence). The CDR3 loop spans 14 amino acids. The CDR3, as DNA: TGTGCCAGTAGTATAGACCCCAGGGGAAATGAGCAGTTCTTC. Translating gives CASSIDPRGNEQFF.

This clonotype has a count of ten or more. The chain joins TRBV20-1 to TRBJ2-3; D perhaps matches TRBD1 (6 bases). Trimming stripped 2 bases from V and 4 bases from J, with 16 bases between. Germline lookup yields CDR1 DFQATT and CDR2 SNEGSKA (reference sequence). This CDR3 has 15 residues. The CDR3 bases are TGCAGTGCTAGACTGGCTAAACAGGGATCAGATACGCAGTATTTT. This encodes CSARLAKQGSDTQYF.

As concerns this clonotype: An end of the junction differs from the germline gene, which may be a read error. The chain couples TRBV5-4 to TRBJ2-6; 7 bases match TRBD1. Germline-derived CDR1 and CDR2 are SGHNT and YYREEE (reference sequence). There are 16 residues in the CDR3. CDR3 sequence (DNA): TGTGCCAGCAGCCCAGGGACAGCCTCTGGGGCCAACGTCCGGACTTTC. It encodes CASSPGTASGANVRTF.

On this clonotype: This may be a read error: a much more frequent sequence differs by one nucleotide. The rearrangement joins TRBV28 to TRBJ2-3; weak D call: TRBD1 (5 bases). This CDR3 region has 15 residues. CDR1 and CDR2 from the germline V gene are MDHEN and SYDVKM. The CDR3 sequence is CASSLWGQSTDTRYF. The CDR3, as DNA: TGTGCCAGCAGTTTATGGGGGCAAAGCACAGATACGCGGTATTTT.